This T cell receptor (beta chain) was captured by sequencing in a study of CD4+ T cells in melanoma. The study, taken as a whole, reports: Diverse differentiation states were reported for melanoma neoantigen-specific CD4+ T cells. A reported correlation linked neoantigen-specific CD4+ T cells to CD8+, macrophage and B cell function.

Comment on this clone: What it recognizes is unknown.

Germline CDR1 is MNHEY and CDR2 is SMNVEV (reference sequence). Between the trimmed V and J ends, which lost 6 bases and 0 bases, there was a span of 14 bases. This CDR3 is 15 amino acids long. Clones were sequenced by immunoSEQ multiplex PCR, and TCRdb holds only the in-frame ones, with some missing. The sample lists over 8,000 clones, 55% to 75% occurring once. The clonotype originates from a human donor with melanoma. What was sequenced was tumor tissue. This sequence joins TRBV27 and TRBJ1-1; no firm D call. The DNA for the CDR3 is TGTGCCAGCAGACGAACAGTCGGCATGAACACTGAAGCTTTCTTT. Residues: CASRRTVGMNTEAFF.